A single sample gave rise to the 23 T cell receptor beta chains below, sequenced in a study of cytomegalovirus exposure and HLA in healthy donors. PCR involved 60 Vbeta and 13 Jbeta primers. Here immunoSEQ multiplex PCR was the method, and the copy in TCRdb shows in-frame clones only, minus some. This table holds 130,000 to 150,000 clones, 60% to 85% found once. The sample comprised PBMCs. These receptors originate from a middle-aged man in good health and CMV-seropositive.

The DNA for the CDR3 is TGTGCCAGCAGCAGGATCGAGGCGCGGTACAATGAGCAGTTCTTC. Translated, it gives CASSRIEARYNEQFF. V gene TRBV5-6 combines with J gene TRBJ2-1; D call uncertain. The CDR3 consists of 15 residues. Germline CDR1 SGHDT, CDR2 YYEEEE. V was clipped by 4 bases and J by 4 bases, with 15 bases between them.

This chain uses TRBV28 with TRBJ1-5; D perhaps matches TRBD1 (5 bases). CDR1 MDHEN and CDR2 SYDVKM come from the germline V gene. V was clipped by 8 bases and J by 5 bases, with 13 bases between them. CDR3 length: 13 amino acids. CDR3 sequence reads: CASQKEGDQPQHF. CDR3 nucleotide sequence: TGTGCCAGCCAGAAGGAAGGGGATCAGCCCCAGCATTTT.

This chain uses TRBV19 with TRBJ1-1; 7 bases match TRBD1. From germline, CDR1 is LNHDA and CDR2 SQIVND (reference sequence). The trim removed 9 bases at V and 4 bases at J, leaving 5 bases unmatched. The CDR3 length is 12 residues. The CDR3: CASQTGSTEAFF. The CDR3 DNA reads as TGTGCCAGCCAGACAGGGTCCACTGAAGCTTTCTTT.

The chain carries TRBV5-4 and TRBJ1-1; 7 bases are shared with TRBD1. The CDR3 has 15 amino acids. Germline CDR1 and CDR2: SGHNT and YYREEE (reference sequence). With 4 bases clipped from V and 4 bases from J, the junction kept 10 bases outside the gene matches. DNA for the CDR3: TGTGCCAGCAGCCTTCGGGGACAGCGGAGCACTGAAGCTTTCTTT. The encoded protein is CASSLRGQRSTEAFF. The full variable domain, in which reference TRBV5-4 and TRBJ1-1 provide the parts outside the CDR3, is ETGVTQSPTHLIKTRGQQVTLRCSSQSGHNTVSWYQQALGQGPQFIFQYYREEENGRGNFPPRFSGLQFPNYSSELNVNALELDDSALYLCASSLRGQRSTEAFFGQGTRLTVV.

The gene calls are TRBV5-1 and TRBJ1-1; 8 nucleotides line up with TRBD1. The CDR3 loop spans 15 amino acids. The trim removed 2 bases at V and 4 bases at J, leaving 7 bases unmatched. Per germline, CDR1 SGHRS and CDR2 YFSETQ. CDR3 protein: CASSLGATGATEAFF. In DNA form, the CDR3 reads TGCGCCAGCAGCTTAGGGGCGACAGGGGCCACTGAAGCTTTCTTT.

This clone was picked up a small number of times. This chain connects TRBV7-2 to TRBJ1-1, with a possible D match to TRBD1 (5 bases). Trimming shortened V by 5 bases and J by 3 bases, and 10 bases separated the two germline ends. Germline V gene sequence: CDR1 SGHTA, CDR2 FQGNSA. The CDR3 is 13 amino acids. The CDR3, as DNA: TGTGCCAGCAGCCCTCTCAGGGACACTGAAGCTTTCTTT. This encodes CASSPLRDTEAFF.

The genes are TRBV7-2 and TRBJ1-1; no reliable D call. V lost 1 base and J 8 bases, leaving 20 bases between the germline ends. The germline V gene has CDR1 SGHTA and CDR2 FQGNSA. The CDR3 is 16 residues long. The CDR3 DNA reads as TGTGCCAGCAGCTTAGACTCGGTAGACAAGACCCAAGAAGCTTTCTTT. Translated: CASSLDSVDKTQEAFF.

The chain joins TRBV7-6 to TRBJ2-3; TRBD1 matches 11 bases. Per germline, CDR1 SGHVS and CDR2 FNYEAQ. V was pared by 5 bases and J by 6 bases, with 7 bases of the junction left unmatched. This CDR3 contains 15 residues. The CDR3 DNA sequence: TGTGCCAGCAGCCATTCCGGGACAGGGGGTGATACGCAGTATTTT. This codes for CASSHSGTGGDTQYF.

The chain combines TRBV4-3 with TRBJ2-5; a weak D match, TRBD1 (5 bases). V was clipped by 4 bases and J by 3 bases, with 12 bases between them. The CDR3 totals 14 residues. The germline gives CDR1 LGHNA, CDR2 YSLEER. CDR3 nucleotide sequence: TGCGCCAGCAGCCCTGACAGTAGTAAAGAGACCCAGTACTTC. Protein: CASSPDSSKETQYF.

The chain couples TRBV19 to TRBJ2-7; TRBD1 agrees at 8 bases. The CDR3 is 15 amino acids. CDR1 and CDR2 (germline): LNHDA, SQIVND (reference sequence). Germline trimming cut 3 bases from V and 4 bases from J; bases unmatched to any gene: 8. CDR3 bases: TGTGCCAGTAGTATCGGACAGGGTACTAGGTACGAGCAGTACTTC. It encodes CASSIGQGTRYEQYF.

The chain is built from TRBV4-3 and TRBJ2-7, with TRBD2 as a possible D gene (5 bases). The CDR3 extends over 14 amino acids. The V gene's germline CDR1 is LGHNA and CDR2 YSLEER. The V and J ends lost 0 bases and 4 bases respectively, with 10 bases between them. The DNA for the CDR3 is TGCGCCAGCAGCCAAGATTTGGACTCATACGAGCAGTACTTC. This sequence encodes CASSQDLDSYEQYF.

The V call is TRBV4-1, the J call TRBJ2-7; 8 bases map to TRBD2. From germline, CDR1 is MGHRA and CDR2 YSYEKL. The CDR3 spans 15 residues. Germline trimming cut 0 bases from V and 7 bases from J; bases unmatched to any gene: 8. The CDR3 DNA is TGCGCCAGCAGCCAAGACCCCGGGAGGGCAGAAGAGCAGTACTTC. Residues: CASSQDPGRAEEQYF.

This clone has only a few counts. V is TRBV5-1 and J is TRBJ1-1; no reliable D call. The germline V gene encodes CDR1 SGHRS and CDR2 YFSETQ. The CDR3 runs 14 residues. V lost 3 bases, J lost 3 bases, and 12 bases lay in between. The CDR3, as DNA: TGCGCCAGCAGCTCATTACCAGAGGACACTGAAGCTTTCTTT. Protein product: CASSSLPEDTEAFF.

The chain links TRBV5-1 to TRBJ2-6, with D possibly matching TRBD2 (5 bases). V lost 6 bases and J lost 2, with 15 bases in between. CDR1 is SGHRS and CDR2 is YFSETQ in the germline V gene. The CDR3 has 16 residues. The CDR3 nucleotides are TGCGCCAGCACCCTCGTAGGGAGTCCTGGGGCCAACGTCCTGACTTTC. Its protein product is CASTLVGSPGANVLTF.

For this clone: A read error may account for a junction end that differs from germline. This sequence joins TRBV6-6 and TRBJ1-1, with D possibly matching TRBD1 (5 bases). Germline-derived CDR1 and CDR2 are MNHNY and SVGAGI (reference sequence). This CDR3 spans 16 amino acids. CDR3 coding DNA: TGTGCCAGCAGTAACTCAAGGGGCGGGATGAACACTGAAGCTTTCTTT. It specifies CASSNSRGGMNTEAFF.

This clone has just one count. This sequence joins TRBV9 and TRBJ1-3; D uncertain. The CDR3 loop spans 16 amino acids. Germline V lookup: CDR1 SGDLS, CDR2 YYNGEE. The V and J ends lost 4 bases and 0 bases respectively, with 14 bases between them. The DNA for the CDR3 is TGTGCCAGCAGCCTAAGTGCTGTGAGCTCTGGAAACACCATATATTTT. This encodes CASSLSAVSSGNTIYF. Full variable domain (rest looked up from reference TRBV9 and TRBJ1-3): DSGVTQTPKHLITATGQRVTLRCSPRSGDLSVYWYQQSLDQGLQFLIQYYNGEERAKGNILERFSAQQFPDLHSELNLSSLELGDSALYFCASSLSAVSSGNTIYFGEGSWLTVV.

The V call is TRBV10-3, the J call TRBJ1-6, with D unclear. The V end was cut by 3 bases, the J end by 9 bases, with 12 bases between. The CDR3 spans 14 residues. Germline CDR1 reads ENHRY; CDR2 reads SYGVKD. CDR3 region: CAISDGDPSSPLHF. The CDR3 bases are TGTGCCATCAGTGACGGTGATCCCTCTTCACCCCTCCACTTT.

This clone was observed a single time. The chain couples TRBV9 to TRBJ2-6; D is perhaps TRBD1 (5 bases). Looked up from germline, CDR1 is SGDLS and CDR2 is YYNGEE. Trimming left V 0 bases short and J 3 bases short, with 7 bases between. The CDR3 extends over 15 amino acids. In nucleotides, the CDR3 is TGTGCCAGCAGCGTAGAGGGGCTTGGGGCCAACGTCCTGACTTTC. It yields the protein CASSVEGLGANVLTF.

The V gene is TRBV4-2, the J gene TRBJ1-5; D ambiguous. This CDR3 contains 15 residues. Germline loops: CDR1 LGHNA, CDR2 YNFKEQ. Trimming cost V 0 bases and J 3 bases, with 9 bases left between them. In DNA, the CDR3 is TGTGCCAGCAGCCAAGACGAGGTTCCCAATCAGCCCCAGCATTTT. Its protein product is CASSQDEVPNQPQHF.

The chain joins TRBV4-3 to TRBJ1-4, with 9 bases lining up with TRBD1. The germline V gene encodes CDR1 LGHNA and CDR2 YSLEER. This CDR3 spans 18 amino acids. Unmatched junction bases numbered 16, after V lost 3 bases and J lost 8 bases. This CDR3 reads CASSHSPPGQGSGEKLFF. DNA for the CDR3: TGCGCCAGCAGCCATTCCCCGCCGGGACAGGGATCCGGCGAAAAACTGTTTTTT.

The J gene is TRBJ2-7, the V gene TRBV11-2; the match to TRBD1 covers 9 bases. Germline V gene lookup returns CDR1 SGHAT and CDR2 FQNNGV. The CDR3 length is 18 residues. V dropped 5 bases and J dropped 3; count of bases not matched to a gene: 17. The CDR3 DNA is TGTGCCAGCAGCACCTCCGGGACAGGGATTCGACTAGGCTACGAGCAGTACTTC. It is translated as CASSTSGTGIRLGYEQYF.

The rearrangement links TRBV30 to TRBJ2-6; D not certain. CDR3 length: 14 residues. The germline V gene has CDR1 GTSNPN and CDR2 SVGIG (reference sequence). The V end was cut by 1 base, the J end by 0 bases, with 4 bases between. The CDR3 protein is CAWSGGSGANVLTF. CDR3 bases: TGTGCCTGGAGTGGAGGCTCTGGGGCCAACGTCCTGACTTTC.

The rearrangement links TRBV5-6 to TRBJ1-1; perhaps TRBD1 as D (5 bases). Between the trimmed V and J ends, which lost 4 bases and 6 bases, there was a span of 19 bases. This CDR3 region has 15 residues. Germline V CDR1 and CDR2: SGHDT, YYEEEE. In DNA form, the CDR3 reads TGTGCCAGCAGCCCAAGGGGTGTAAGTGGGGCTGAAGCTTTCTTT. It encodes CASSPRGVSGAEAFF.